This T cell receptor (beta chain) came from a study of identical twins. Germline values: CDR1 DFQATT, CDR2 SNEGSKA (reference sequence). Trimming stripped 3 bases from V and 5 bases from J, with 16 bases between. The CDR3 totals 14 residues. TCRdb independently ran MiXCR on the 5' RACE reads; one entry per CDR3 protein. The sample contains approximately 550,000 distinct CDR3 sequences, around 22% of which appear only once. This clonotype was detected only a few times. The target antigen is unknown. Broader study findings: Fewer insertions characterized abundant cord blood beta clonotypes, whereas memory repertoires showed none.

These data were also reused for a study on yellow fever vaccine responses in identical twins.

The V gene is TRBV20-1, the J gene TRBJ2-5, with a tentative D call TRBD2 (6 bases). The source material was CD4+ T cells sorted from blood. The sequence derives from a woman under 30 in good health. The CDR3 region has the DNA TGCAGTGCTAGCTCGGGCGGGGCTTGGGAGACCCAGTACTTC. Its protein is CSASSGGAWETQYF.